Here is one T cell receptor beta chain with its context. The CDR3 runs 13 residues. The germline V and J ends were trimmed by 7 bases and 4 bases, with 13 bases remaining between them. Germline V lookup: CDR1 MDHEN, CDR2 SYDVKM. For TCRbeta, the library was prepared with unique molecular identifiers. Each CDR3 protein gets one entry after TCRdb re-called the PCR reads with MiXCR. The data show hundreds of thousands of distinct CDR3 sequences, roughly 15% seen once. These data belong to a study of T-cell reconstitution after alpha-beta-depleted transplantation in children. The rearrangement uses TRBV28 and TRBJ1-2; D call uncertain. This TCR derives from a human donor who donated a stem cell graft to a child with acute myeloid leukemia. Material: PBMCs from the stem cell graft donor, obtained from the stem cell graft. CDR3 in DNA: TGTGCCAGCACCTCTGAGCAGTTCTATGGCTACACCTTC. Translation: CASTSEQFYGYTF.